The clone carrying this TCR beta chain occurred a few times. The antigen is unknown. This entry comes from a study of T-cell memory formation after mild COVID-19. Study information: Clusters were largely donor specific. Overall study results and limits: Day 15 to 85 contracting clones showed balanced CD4/CD8; later expanders leaned CD4+. CD4+ clones that contracted lay mainly in CM and EM; CD8+ ones lay in EMRA.

TCR alpha and TCR beta cDNA libraries carrying sample barcodes and UMIs were produced by 5'RACE using constant-segment primers. Each CDR3 protein is one row after TCRdb ran MiXCR on the 5' RACE reads. The data hold about 160,000 distinct CDR3 sequences, with roughly 31% observed a single time. V shed 6 bases, J shed 10 bases, and the junction held 12 bases outside the gene matches. This CDR3 has 14 amino acids. Sequencing was done on a sample of PBMCs or a T cell subset sorted from them (not recorded which). This sequence joins TRBV12-3 or TRBV12-4 and TRBJ2-5, with TRBD1 identical over 9 bases. The clonotype comes from an adult woman who had mild COVID-19 (a few samples of this study predate the infection). Cell type and time point are not known. CDR3 amino acids: CASREGQGFVIQYF. CDR3 bases: TGTGCCAGCAGGGAGGGACAGGGATTCGTGATCCAGTACTTC.